This TCR beta chain was identified during a study of post-analysis software for immune sequencing data. Study-level information: Patients had relapsing-remitting, secondary progressive or progressive-relapsing multiple sclerosis; some lacked subtype. Study-level points and caveats: Patients carried roughly five TRBV segments more frequently than controls did, and TRBV5-6, TRBV5-1 and TRBV20-1 were among them.

On this clonotype itself: The antigen is undetermined.

From germline, CDR1 is SGHTA and CDR2 FQGNSA. V was shortened by 1 base and J by 8 bases, with 11 bases between the two germline ends. This CDR3 spans 13 amino acids. Presence of unique molecular identifiers characterized the TCR beta cDNA libraries. TCRdb re-called the PCR reads with MiXCR, one entry per CDR3 protein. Among about 380,000 distinct CDR3 sequences, 30% to 45% were seen once, and the ten largest hold about an eighth. Sequencing input: blood. V gene TRBV7-2 combines with J gene TRBJ1-1, with D hard to call. This receptor was identified in a girl between 10 and 17 years old with multiple sclerosis. The CDR3: CASSLVREGEAFF. CDR3 nucleotides: TGTGCCAGCAGCTTAGTCAGAGAGGGAGAAGCTTTCTTT.